One and the same sample provided the 5 T cell receptor beta chains below, sequenced in a study of T cell responses to AZD1222 COVID-19 vaccine. Assay used: immunoSEQ multiplex PCR; TCRdb lists only in-frame clones, some missing. This sample has approximately 100,000 clones, with around 87% found just once. Sequenced here: peripheral blood, sampled 28 days after the second AZD1222 dose. The receptor source for this set is an adult who received the AZD1222 COVID-19 vaccine.

J is TRBJ2-3 and V is TRBV5-4; TRBD2 matches at 14 bases. Germline V gene sequence: CDR1 SGHNT, CDR2 YYREEE (reference sequence). This CDR3 spans 17 amino acids. J lost 2 bases, V lost 4 bases, and 6 bases had no gene match. CDR3 loop: CASSPGTSGRNTDTQYF. The CDR3 DNA reads TGTGCCAGCAGCCCGGGGACTAGCGGGAGAAACACAGATACGCAGTATTTT. Based on the CDR3 plus reference TRBV5-4 and TRBJ2-3, the full variable domain is ETGVTQSPTHLIKTRGQQVTLRCSSQSGHNTVSWYQQALGQGPQFIFQYYREEENGRGNFPPRFSGLQFPNYSSELNVNALELDDSALYLCASSPGTSGRNTDTQYFGPGTRLTVL.

This chain joins TRBV7-2 and TRBJ2-1; possibly TRBD2 for D (6 bases). The CDR3 runs to 14 residues. Germline CDR1 reads SGHTA; CDR2 reads FQGNSA. V was shortened by 4 bases and J by 9 bases, with 16 bases between the two germline ends. The CDR3 DNA reads as TGTGCCAGCAGCTCCGTGCTGACTAGTGCTGAGCAGTTCTTC. Encoded protein: CASSSVLTSAEQFF.

The CDR3 sequence is CASSSTRGPDQETQYF. The CDR3 nucleotides are TGTGCCAGCAGTTCGACGAGGGGACCCGACCAAGAGACCCAGTACTTC. This chain joins TRBV6-2 or TRBV6-3 and TRBJ2-5; D might be TRBD1 or TRBD2, each matching 5 bases. The V end was cut by 4 bases, the J end by 0 bases, with 15 bases between. The germline CDR1 and CDR2 sequences are MNHEY and SVGEGT. The CDR3 sequence is 16 residues long.

The J gene is TRBJ1-6, the V gene TRBV25-1, with unresolved D. V gave up 0 bases and J gave up 0 bases, with 6 bases separating them. The CDR3 consists of 16 residues. Germline CDR1 reads MGHDK; CDR2 reads SYGVNS. This CDR3 reads CASSEYPSSYNSPLHF. CDR3 nucleotide sequence: TGTGCCAGCAGTGAATATCCAAGCTCCTATAATTCACCCCTCCACTTT.

The CDR3 protein is CASSEGDEQYF. The CDR3 DNA reads TGTGCCAGCAGCGAAGGGGACGAGCAGTACTTC. The V gene is TRBV21-1, the J gene TRBJ2-7. TRBV21-1 is marked as a pseudogene. CDR3 length equals 11 residues.